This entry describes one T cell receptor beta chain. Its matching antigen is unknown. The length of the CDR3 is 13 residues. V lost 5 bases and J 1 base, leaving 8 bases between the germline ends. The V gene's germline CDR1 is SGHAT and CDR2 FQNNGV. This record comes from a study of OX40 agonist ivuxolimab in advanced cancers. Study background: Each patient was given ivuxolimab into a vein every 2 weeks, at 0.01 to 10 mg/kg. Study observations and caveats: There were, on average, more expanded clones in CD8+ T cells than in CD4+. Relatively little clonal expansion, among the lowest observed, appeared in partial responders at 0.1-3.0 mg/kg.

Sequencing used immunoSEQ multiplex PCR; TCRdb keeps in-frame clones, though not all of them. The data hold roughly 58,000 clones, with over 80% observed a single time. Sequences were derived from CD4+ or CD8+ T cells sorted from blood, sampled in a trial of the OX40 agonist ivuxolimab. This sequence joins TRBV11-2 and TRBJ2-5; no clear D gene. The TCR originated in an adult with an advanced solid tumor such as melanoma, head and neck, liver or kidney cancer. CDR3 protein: CASSLGSQETQYF. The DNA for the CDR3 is TGTGCCAGCAGCCTGGGGTCCCAAGAGACCCAGTACTTC.